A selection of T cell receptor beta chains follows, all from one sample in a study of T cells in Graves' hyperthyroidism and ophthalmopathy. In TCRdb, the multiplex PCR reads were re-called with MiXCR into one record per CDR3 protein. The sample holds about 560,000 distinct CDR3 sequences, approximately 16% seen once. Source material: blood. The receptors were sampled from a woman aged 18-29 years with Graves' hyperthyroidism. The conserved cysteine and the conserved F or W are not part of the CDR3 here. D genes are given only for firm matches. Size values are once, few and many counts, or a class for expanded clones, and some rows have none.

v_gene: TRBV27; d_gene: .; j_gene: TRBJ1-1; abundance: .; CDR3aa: ASSLGIGRGTEAF
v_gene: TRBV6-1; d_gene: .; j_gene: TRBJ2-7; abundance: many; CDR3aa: ASSTGARSYEQY
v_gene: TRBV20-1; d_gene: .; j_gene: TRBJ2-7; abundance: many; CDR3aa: SARSDTSGEQY
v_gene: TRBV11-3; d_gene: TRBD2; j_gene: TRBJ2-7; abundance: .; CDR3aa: ASSKGTSDTYEQY
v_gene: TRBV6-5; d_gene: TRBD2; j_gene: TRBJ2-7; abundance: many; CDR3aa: ASSYERPLGGSSSYEQY
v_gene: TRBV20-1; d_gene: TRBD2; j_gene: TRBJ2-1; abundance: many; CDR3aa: SARVPSGKRNEQF
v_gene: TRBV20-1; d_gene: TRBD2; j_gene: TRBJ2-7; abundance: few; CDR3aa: SAWTSGASYEQY
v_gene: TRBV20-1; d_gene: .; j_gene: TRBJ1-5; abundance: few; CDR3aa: SARDLQGWDNQPQH
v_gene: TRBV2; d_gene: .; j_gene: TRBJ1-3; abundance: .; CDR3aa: ASRGVFSGNTIY
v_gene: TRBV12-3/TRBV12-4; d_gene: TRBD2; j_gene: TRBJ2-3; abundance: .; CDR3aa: ASSQKTSGGADTQY
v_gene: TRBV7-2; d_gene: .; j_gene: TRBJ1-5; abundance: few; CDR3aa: ASSLEGTLFQPQH
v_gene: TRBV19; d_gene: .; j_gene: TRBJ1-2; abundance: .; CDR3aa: ASSTPGADYGYT
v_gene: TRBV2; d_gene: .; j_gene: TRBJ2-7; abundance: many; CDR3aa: ASQLGTYEQY
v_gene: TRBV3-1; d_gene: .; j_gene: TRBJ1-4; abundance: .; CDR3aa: ASSLVEAEKLF
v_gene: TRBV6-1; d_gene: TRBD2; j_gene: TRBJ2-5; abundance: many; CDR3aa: ASNLGTSGRAAVRSFY
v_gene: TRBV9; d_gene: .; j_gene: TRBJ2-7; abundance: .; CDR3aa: ASSRDSRTYEQY
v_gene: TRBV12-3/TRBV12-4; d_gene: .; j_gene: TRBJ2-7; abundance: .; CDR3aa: ASSLSGGSLYEQY
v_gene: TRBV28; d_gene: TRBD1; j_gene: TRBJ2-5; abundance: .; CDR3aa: ASREQGARETQY
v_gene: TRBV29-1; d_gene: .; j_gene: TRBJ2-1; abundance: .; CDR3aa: SAGVSYNEQF
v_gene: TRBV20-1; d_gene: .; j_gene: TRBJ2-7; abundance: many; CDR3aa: SARGERTYEQY
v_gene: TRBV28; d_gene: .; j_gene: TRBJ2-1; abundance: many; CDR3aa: ASSSPVGYNEQF
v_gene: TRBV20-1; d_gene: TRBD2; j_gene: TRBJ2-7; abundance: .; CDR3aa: SARVLAGGRVEQY